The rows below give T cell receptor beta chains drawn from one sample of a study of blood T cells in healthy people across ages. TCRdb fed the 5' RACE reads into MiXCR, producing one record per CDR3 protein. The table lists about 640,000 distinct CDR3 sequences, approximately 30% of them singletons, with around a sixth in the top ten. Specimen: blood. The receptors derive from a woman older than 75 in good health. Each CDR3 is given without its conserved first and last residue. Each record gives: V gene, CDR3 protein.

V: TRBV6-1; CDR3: ASRTGFNEQY
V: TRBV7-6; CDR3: ASSLSTGRDYGYT
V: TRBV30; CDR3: AWKGLRNTEAF
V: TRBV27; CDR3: ASSSLGGGSYEQY
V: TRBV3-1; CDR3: ASSRLPGRGGQDTQY
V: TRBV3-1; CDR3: ASSLRSVGNEKLF
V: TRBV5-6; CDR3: ASTSDRVTGELF
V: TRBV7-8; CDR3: ASSLALGTGVYNEQF
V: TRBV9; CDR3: ASSAGNLYEQY
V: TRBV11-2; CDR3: ASSPVRRGEAF
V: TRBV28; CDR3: ASTPGVGGTQY
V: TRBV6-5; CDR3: ASSYQTGGSYNEQF
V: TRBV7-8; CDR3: ASSLAVDGGTQY
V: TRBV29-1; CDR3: SVGRGQETQY
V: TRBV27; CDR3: ASSWGGQGRPGSPLH
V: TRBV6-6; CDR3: ASKMPGTGGTEAF
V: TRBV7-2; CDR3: ASSPGTLSSYEQY
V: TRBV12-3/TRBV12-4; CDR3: ASSLRDKAYEQY